This entry describes one TCR beta chain. No antigen is known for it. This record belongs to a study of CD8 T cells in ankylosing spondylitis. Study conclusions and caveats: Past studies reported some motif variants in reactive arthritis synovial fluid and blood. In peripheral blood, disease-linked CD8+ clones occurred at relatively low frequencies. Fewer than ten highly homologous variants made up a TCR beta motif, and this motif appeared characteristic of ankylosing spondylitis blood. Significant enrichment of disease-linked clones was reportedly seen in matched ankylosing spondylitis synovial fluid.

Germline V lookup: CDR1 LGHDT, CDR2 YNNKEL (reference sequence). The CDR3 is 15 amino acids. V dropped 4 bases and J dropped 2; count of bases not matched to a gene: 7. Quantitative molecular-barcoded 5'-RACE generated the TCR beta libraries. In TCRdb, the 5' RACE reads were re-called with MiXCR into one record per CDR3 protein. The data hold roughly 440,000 distinct CDR3 sequences, with about a sixth observed a single time. The sequencing sample was made of blood, either unsorted or a sorted T cell fraction (not recorded which). The TCR comes from a male donor with ankylosing spondylitis. The chain links TRBV3-1 to TRBJ2-7; 8 bases are a match to TRBD1. This chain's CDR3 is CASSPWTGYTYEQYF. In nucleotides, the CDR3 is TGTGCCAGCAGCCCTTGGACAGGGTACACCTACGAGCAGTACTTC.